Listed below are T cell receptor beta chains from one sample, sequenced in a study of CD8+ T cells in alopecia areata. Some clones are missing from TCRdb's copy, which holds only in-frame ones; the method was immunoSEQ multiplex PCR. The table shows roughly 150,000 clones, with around 55% occurring only once. Source material: CD4+ T cells sorted from blood. The receptors were sampled from a human donor in good health. Each CDR3 is given with its conserved first and last residue. The D gene is left open where the match is weak. Expanded clones are given a class, and other clones once, few, many or no size at all.

cdr3_aa cdr3_nt v_call d_call clone_size j_call
CSGLAGGNNEQFF TGCAGCGGTCTAGCGGGGGGGAACAATGAGCAGTTCTTC TRBV29-1 TRBD2 NA TRBJ2-1
CAISGTGRETQYF TGTGCCATCAGTGGGACAGGCAGAGAGACCCAGTACTTC TRBV10-3 TRBD1 few TRBJ2-5
CASSLASGSSYNEQFF TGCGCCAGCAGCCTGGCTAGCGGGAGCTCCTACAATGAGCAGTTCTTC TRBV4-1 TRBD2 NA TRBJ2-1
CASSLVGTVPDYEQYF TGTGCCAGCAGCTTGGTCGGGACCGTCCCCGATTACGAGCAGTACTTC TRBV11-2 NA NA TRBJ2-7
CASRGTGRGNQPQHF TGTGCCAGCAGGGGGACAGGGCGAGGGAATCAGCCCCAGCATTTT TRBV6-1 TRBD1 few TRBJ1-5
CASSLWQLNQPQHF TGTGCCAGCAGCTTGTGGCAGCTAAATCAGCCCCAGCATTTT TRBV5-6 NA NA TRBJ1-5
CSVLWGGTDTQYF TGCAGCGTTTTGTGGGGGGGCACAGATACGCAGTATTTT TRBV29-1 NA NA TRBJ2-3
CASSLSSDTYNEQFF TGCGCCAGCAGCTTGTCCAGCGACACCTACAATGAGCAGTTCTTC TRBV5-1 NA NA TRBJ2-1
CASSPGGTGWNEQFF TGTGCCAGCTCACCTGGAGGGACAGGGTGGAATGAGCAGTTCTTC TRBV18 TRBD1 NA TRBJ2-1
CASSETGTGGRAFF TGTGCCAGCAGTGAGACCGGGACAGGTGGCCGAGCTTTCTTT TRBV25-1 TRBD1 NA TRBJ1-1
CASSLMAGGTYEQYF TGTGCCAGCAGCTTAATGGCGGGCGGAACCTACGAGCAGTACTTC TRBV7-3 NA NA TRBJ2-7
CASRDVTTDTQYF TGTGCCAGCAGAGACGTTACCACAGATACGCAGTATTTT TRBV27 NA NA TRBJ2-3
CAIGWDRAYNEQFF TGCGCCATAGGTTGGGACAGGGCGTACAATGAGCAGTTCTTC TRBV4-1 TRBD1 NA TRBJ2-1
CSVAGAGNTGELFF TGCAGCGTTGCGGGCGCGGGGAACACCGGGGAGCTGTTTTTT TRBV29-1 NA NA TRBJ2-2
CSVALLPGLGTEAFF TGCAGCGTTGCCCTGCTTCCGGGGCTTGGCACTGAAGCTTTCTTT TRBV29-1 NA once TRBJ1-1
CASSQEAGLDFGEQFF TGCGCCAGCAGCCAAGAGGCAGGACTAGATTTCGGTGAGCAGTTCTTC TRBV4-1 TRBD2 NA TRBJ2-1
CSVEDRVAFPRYTF TGCAGCGTTGAAGATCGGGTCGCTTTCCCGCGCTACACCTTC TRBV29-1 NA once TRBJ1-2
CSVVGAYEQYF TGCAGCGTTGTCGGCGCCTACGAGCAGTACTTC TRBV29-1 NA few TRBJ2-7
CSVDRGPDTQYF TGCAGCGTGGACAGGGGCCCAGATACGCAGTATTTT TRBV29-1 TRBD1 few TRBJ2-3
CSVADGSDTQYF TGCAGCGTTGCGGACGGCTCAGATACGCAGTATTTT TRBV29-1 NA NA TRBJ2-3
CASSFGAGEAFF TGCGCCAGCAGCTTCGGTGCCGGTGAAGCTTTCTTT TRBV5-1 NA NA TRBJ1-1
CAWSIGTGNTEAFF TGTGCCTGGAGCATCGGGACAGGGAACACTGAAGCTTTCTTT TRBV30 TRBD1 NA TRBJ1-1
CASMNLLGGNQPQHF TGTGCCAGCATGAATCTGTTGGGGGGCAATCAGCCCCAGCATTTT TRBV6-1 NA few TRBJ1-5
CASSPVAGTNEKLFF TGTGCCAGCTCACCTGTGGCAGGGACTAATGAAAAACTGTTTTTT TRBV18 NA few TRBJ1-4
CASSFTAGDIGYTF TGCGCCAGCAGCTTTACGGCGGGGGATATTGGCTACACCTTC TRBV5-1 NA NA TRBJ1-2
CASSLTGYEQYF TGTGCCAGCAGTCTCACAGGGTACGAGCAGTACTTC TRBV25-1 NA NA TRBJ2-7
CASRQTGNTGELFF TGTGCCAGCAGACAGACAGGGAACACCGGGGAGCTGTTTTTT TRBV14 NA few TRBJ2-2
CASRSSGANVLTF TGTGCCAGCCGGTCCTCTGGGGCCAACGTCCTGACTTTC TRBV5-4 NA many TRBJ2-6
CASKATRGQNIQYF TGTGCCAGCAAAGCGACTAGGGGCCAAAACATTCAGTACTTC TRBV6-1 NA few TRBJ2-4
CSVEDRTWEQFF TGCAGCGTTGAGGATAGGACTTGGGAGCAGTTCTTC TRBV29-1 NA NA TRBJ2-1
CASSLPGRGGLAFF TGTGCCAGCAGTTTGCCGGGACGGGGAGGGTTAGCTTTCTTT TRBV28 NA NA TRBJ1-1